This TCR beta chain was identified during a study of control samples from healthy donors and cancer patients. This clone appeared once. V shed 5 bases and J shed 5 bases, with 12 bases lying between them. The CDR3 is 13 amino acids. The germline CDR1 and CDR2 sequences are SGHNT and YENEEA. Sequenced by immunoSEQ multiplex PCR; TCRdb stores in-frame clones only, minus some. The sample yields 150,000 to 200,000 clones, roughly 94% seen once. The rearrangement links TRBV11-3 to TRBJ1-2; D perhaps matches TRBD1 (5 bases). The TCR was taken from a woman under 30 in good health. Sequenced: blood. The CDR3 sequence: CASSREGDYGYTF. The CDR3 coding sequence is TGTGCCAGCAGCCGAGAAGGGGATTATGGCTACACCTTC.